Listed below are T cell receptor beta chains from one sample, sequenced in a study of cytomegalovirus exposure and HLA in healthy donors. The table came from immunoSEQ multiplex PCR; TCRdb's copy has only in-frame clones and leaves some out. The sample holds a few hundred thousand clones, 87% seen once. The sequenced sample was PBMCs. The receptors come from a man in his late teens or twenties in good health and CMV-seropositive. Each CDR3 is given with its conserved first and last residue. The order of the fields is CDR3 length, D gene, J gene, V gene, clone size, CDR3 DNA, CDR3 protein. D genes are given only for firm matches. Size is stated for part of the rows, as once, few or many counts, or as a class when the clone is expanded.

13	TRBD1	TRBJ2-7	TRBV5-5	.	TGTGCCAGCAGCGCGGGACAGGGTGGAGAGCAGTACTTC	CASSAGQGGEQYF
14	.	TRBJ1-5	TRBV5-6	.	TGTGCCAGCAGCTTGGGGGTAGGCAATCAGCCCCAGCATTTT	CASSLGVGNQPQHF
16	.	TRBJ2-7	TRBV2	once	TGTGCCAGCACCCGAGGATTGGGTACCAGCTCCTACGAGCAGTACTTC	CASTRGLGTSSYEQYF
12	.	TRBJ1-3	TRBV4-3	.	TGCGCCAGCAGCCAAGAGGGAAACACCATATATTTT	CASSQEGNTIYF
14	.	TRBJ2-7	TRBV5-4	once	TGTGCCAGCAGCCTGGACGGTTCCTCGGTGAAGCAGTACTTC	CASSLDGSSVKQYF
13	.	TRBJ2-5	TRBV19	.	TGTGCCAGTAGTCCTCGCAGGGCGGAGACCCAGTACTTC	CASSPRRAETQYF
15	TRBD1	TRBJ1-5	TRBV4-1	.	TGCGCCAGCAGCCAAGAACAGGGGCGTAATCAGCCCCAGCATTTT	CASSQEQGRNQPQHF
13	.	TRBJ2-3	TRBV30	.	TGTGCCTGGAGTGAACTAGCTCCAGATACGCAGTATTTT	CAWSELAPDTQYF
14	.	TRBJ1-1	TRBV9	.	TGTGCCAGCAGCGTCCAGGACATGAACACTGAAGCTTTCTTT	CASSVQDMNTEAFF
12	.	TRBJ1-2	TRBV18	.	TGTGCCAGCTCACCCGAGCGGTATGGCTACACCTTC	CASSPERYGYTF
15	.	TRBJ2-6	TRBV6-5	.	TGTGCCAGCAGGTATACAGGATTTGGGGCCAACGTCCTGACTTTC	CASRYTGFGANVLTF
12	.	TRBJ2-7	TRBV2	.	TGTGCCAGCGGTCGACAGAAATACGAGCAGTACTTC	CASGRQKYEQYF
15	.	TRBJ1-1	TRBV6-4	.	TGTGCCAGCAGTGACTCGAGGGGGGCGAACACTGAAGCTTTCTTT	CASSDSRGANTEAFF
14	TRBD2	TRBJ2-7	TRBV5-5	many	TGTGCCAGCAGTTCTAGCGGGAGTTGGAGGGAGCAGTACTTC	CASSSSGSWREQYF
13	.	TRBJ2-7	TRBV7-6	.	TGTGCCAGCACACCAGGGTCCCTAGCAAAGCAGTACTTC	CASTPGSLAKQYF
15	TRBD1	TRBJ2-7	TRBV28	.	TGTGCCAGCAGTCCACAGGGGGCGCGGTCCTACGAGCAGTACTTC	CASSPQGARSYEQYF
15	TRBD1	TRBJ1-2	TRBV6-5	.	TGTGCCAGCAGACCCAACAGGGGCACAACTTATGGCTACACCTTC	CASRPNRGTTYGYTF
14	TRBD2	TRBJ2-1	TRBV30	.	TGTGCCTGGAGTCCCGGGACTAGTCCTTATGAGCAGTTCTTC	CAWSPGTSPYEQFF
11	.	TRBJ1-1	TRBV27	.	TGTGCCAGCATTCTTAACCGGGAAGCTTTCTTT	CASILNREAFF
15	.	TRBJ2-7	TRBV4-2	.	TGTGCCAGCAGCCAAAGGTCGCAGGGGCCCTACGAGCAGTACTTC	CASSQRSQGPYEQYF
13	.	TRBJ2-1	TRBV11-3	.	TGTGCCAGCAGCTTAGACTACCTCAATGAGCAGTTCTTC	CASSLDYLNEQFF
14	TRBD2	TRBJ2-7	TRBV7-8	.	TGTGCCAGCATCAAAGCGGGAGCGCCCTACGAGCAGTACTTC	CASIKAGAPYEQYF
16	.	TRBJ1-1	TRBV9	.	TGTGCCAGCAGCGTATTACTCGGGGGCATGAGCACTGAAGCTTTCTTT	CASSVLLGGMSTEAFF
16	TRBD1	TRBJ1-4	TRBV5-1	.	TGCGCCAGCAGCTGGACAGGGGGTGCAACTAATGAAAAACTGTTTTTT	CASSWTGGATNEKLFF
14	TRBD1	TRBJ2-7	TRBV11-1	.	TGTGCCAGCAGTCGGGACAGTATCTCCTACGAGCAGTACTTC	CASSRDSISYEQYF
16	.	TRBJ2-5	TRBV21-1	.	TGTGCCAGCAGCAAGGCGAAGGTGGGAACGGGAAAGACCCAGTACTTC	CASSKAKVGTGKTQYF
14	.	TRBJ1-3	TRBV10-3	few	TGTGCCATCTGCGACCCGGGGGACGGAAACACCATATATTTT	CAICDPGDGNTIYF
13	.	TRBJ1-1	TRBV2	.	TGTGCCAGCAGCTTGCTTATGAACACTGAAGCTTTCTTT	CASSLLMNTEAFF
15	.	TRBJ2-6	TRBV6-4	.	TGTGCCAGCAGTGACTCCAGCTCTGGGGCCAACGTCCTGACTTTC	CASSDSSSGANVLTF
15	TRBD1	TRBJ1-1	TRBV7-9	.	TGTGCCAGCAGCTTAGGGGACAGGAGGAACACTGAAGCTTTCTTT	CASSLGDRRNTEAFF
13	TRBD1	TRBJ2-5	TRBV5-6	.	TGTGCCAGCACCACAGGGGGCCTGGAGACCCAGTACTTC	CASTTGGLETQYF
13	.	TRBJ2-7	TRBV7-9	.	TGTGCCAGCAGCTTTACAGGAAAAAGCGAGCAGTACTTC	CASSFTGKSEQYF
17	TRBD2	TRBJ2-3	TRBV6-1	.	TGTGCCAGCAGTGTCCTAGCGGGAGGTGCCGGCACAGATACGCAGTATTTT	CASSVLAGGAGTDTQYF
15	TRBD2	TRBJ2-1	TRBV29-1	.	TGCAGCGTTGAAGGAAGCGGGAGGAGGGACAATGAGCAGTTCTTC	CSVEGSGRRDNEQFF
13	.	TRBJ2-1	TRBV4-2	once	TGTGCCAGCAGCCAAGCGGTCGGCAATGAGCAGTTCTTC	CASSQAVGNEQFF
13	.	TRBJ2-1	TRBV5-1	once	TGCGCCAGCTCGAGGGGGGACCCTGGAGAGCAGTTCTTC	CASSRGDPGEQFF
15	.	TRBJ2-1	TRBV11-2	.	TGTGCCAGCAGCGCGCTAGCCAGCTCCTACAATGAGCAGTTCTTC	CASSALASSYNEQFF
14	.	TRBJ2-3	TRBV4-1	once	TGCGCCAGCAGCCAAGCCCAGAGCACAGATACGCAGTATTTT	CASSQAQSTDTQYF
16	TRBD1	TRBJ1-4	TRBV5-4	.	TGTGCCAGCAGCTTCGGGGGGACAGCAACTAATGAAAAACTGTTTTTT	CASSFGGTATNEKLFF
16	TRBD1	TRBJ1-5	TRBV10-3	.	TGTGCCATCAGTGATCGGGGACAGGGAGGAAATCAGCCCCAGCATTTT	CAISDRGQGGNQPQHF